Listed below are T cell receptor beta chains from one sample, sequenced in a study of T cells after posttransplantation cyclophosphamide. Clones were sequenced by immunoSEQ multiplex PCR, and TCRdb holds only the in-frame ones, with some missing. The top ten hold around 8% of the sample, which has about 22,000 clones, around 89% seen once. Sequencing used PBMCs, obtained after an allogeneic stem cell transplant with a calcineurin inhibitor and methotrexate. These receptors came from a female patient aged 45 to 65 who received an allogeneic stem cell transplant from an unrelated donor, was CMV-positive, and had chronic GVHD only. Some T cells may possibly be graft donor cells. Each CDR3 is given with its conserved first and last residue. D genes are given only for firm matches. Clone size appears in some rows only: once, few, many, or a class for an expanded clone.

clone_size: .
v_call: TRBV5-1
d_call: TRBD1
j_call: TRBJ2-7
cdr3_aa: CASSDGTAYEQYF
cdr3_nt: TGCGCCAGCAGCGACGGGACAGCCTACGAGCAGTACTTC

clone_size: .
v_call: TRBV6-5
d_call: TRBD2
j_call: TRBJ2-7
cdr3_aa: CASSLLAGAVYEQYF
cdr3_nt: TGTGCCAGCAGTTTATTAGCGGGAGCAGTCTACGAGCAGTACTTC

clone_size: .
v_call: TRBV6-1
d_call: TRBD1
j_call: TRBJ2-1
cdr3_aa: CATDRAWNNEQFF
cdr3_nt: TGTGCCACCGACAGGGCTTGGAACAATGAGCAGTTCTTC

clone_size: few
v_call: TRBV14
d_call: TRBD2
j_call: TRBJ2-2
cdr3_aa: CASSQRKRESAGELFF
cdr3_nt: TGTGCCAGCAGCCAAAGAAAGCGGGAGAGCGCCGGGGAGCTGTTTTTT

clone_size: .
v_call: TRBV11-3
d_call: TRBD1
j_call: TRBJ2-3
cdr3_aa: CASSPGQATDTQYF
cdr3_nt: TGTGCCAGCAGCCCGGGACAGGCCACAGATACGCAGTATTTT

clone_size: .
v_call: TRBV9
d_call: .
j_call: TRBJ2-2
cdr3_aa: CASSPTDNTGELFF
cdr3_nt: TGTGCCAGCAGCCCGACAGACAACACCGGGGAGCTGTTTTTT

clone_size: .
v_call: TRBV19
d_call: TRBD2
j_call: TRBJ2-1
cdr3_aa: CASSKPGLAGGFHNEQFF
cdr3_nt: TGTGCCAGTAGTAAGCCGGGACTAGCGGGAGGGTTCCACAATGAGCAGTTCTTC

clone_size: .
v_call: TRBV15
d_call: .
j_call: TRBJ2-1
cdr3_aa: CATSRGGLKGGEQFF
cdr3_nt: TGTGCCACCAGCAGGGGGGGTCTCAAAGGCGGTGAGCAGTTCTTC

clone_size: .
v_call: TRBV5-1
d_call: .
j_call: TRBJ2-1
cdr3_aa: CASSLEGGGNEQFF
cdr3_nt: TGCGCCAGCAGCTTGGAGGGGGGAGGGAATGAGCAGTTCTTC

clone_size: .
v_call: TRBV7-9
d_call: TRBD1
j_call: TRBJ1-2
cdr3_aa: CASSLGDRALSYGYTF
cdr3_nt: TGTGCCAGCAGCTTAGGGGACAGGGCCCTTAGCTATGGCTACACCTTC

clone_size: .
v_call: TRBV7-6
d_call: TRBD1
j_call: TRBJ1-4
cdr3_aa: CASSLGQDNEKLFF
cdr3_nt: TGTGCCAGCAGCTTGGGACAGGATAATGAAAAACTGTTTTTT

clone_size: .
v_call: TRBV9
d_call: TRBD1
j_call: TRBJ2-7
cdr3_aa: CASSVEQGAGYEQYF
cdr3_nt: TGTGCCAGCAGCGTAGAACAGGGGGCTGGATACGAGCAGTACTTC

clone_size: .
v_call: TRBV6-5
d_call: .
j_call: TRBJ2-1
cdr3_aa: CASSYSANEQFF
cdr3_nt: TGTGCCAGCAGTTACTCGGCCAATGAGCAGTTCTTC

clone_size: .
v_call: TRBV10-3
d_call: .
j_call: TRBJ2-7
cdr3_aa: CAISDRGREQYF
cdr3_nt: TGTGCCATCAGTGATAGGGGTCGCGAGCAGTACTTC

clone_size: .
v_call: TRBV28
d_call: .
j_call: TRBJ1-2
cdr3_aa: CASRDTANYGYTF
cdr3_nt: TGTGCCAGCAGGGACACAGCTAACTATGGCTACACCTTC

clone_size: .
v_call: TRBV27
d_call: .
j_call: TRBJ1-5
cdr3_aa: CASSLLSNQPQHF
cdr3_nt: TGTGCCAGCAGTTTACTGAGCAATCAGCCCCAGCATTTT

clone_size: .
v_call: TRBV28
d_call: TRBD2
j_call: TRBJ2-1
cdr3_aa: CASSWLAGNNEQFF
cdr3_nt: TGTGCCAGCAGTTGGCTAGCGGGAAATAATGAGCAGTTCTTC

clone_size: .
v_call: TRBV21-1
d_call: .
j_call: TRBJ1-4
cdr3_aa: CASSTPIRQILATNEKLFF
cdr3_nt: TGTGCCAGCAGCACGCCAATTAGACAGATTCTAGCAACTAATGAAAAACTGTTTTTT

clone_size: .
v_call: TRBV9
d_call: .
j_call: TRBJ2-7
cdr3_aa: CASSVGPLTGAYF
cdr3_nt: TGTGCCAGCAGCGTAGGTCCCCTTACCGGAGCGTACTTC

clone_size: .
v_call: TRBV7-9
d_call: .
j_call: TRBJ1-5
cdr3_aa: CASSLGRDNQPQHF
cdr3_nt: TGTGCCAGCAGCTTGGGTCGGGACAATCAGCCCCAGCATTTT

clone_size: .
v_call: TRBV29-1
d_call: .
j_call: TRBJ1-2
cdr3_aa: CSVERELLNGYTF
cdr3_nt: TGCAGCGTTGAGAGGGAGTTGCTGAACGGCTACACCTTC

clone_size: .
v_call: TRBV28
d_call: .
j_call: TRBJ1-2
cdr3_aa: CASSFGYGYTF
cdr3_nt: TGTGCCAGCAGTTTCGGCTATGGCTACACCTTC

clone_size: .
v_call: TRBV7-2
d_call: TRBD2
j_call: TRBJ2-1
cdr3_aa: CASSWDLAGDWLSEQFF
cdr3_nt: TGTGCCAGCAGCTGGGACTTAGCGGGAGATTGGTTAAGCGAGCAGTTCTTC